This T cell receptor (beta chain) was found in a study of read filtering for tumor transcriptome and immune sequencing. Study-wide background: Whole-transcriptome libraries were prepared after DNase treatment.

The study's findings and limits: Sorted CD138-negative bone marrow cells were not purified T cells. Dropping single-read clonotypes raised IR-seq and RNA-seq shared-clonotype correlation.

V shed 8 bases and J 3 bases; nucleotides not matched to a gene: 16. CDR3 size: 17 residues. CDR1 is SQVTM and CDR2 is ANQGSEA in the germline V gene. From roughly 390 ng of RNA, a library with molecular barcoded alpha/delta and beta/gamma adaptors was made. TCRdb re-derived calls from the reads in MiXCR, one entry per CDR3 protein. The data hold almost 40,000 distinct CDR3 sequences, with 12% to 15% observed a single time. This clonotype was observed at least ten times. Its specificity is not known. Every patient had bone marrow sampled while the disease was active. J is TRBJ2-7 and V is TRBV29-1, with 13 nucleotides matching TRBD2. Specimen: a population of CD138-negative cells sorted from bone marrow. The receptor was derived from a donor aged 40 or older with multiple myeloma. The CDR3 DNA reads TGCAGCCAAAGGACAGGGGGACTAGCGGGACCATACTACGAGCAGTACTTC. Translated, it gives CSQRTGGLAGPYYEQYF.